This TCR beta chain was found in a study of shared T cell receptors in the human thymus. The method was immunoSEQ multiplex PCR; TCRdb's version includes in-frame clones alone and lacks a portion of them. In the table there are 700,000 or so clones, approximately 83% of which are singletons. CDR3 length: 16 residues. J gave up 5 bases and V 4 bases, and 13 bases lay outside the gene matches. Germline CDR1 reads SNHLY; CDR2 reads FYNNEI. These data were also filed under a second study, of human thymus T cells.

The V gene is TRBV2, the J gene TRBJ1-1; 7 positions agree with TRBD1. The sequenced sample consisted of thymocytes. This receptor was obtained from a girl in the first two years of life with a congenital heart defect. CDR3 in DNA: TGTGCCAGCAGTGCCGTACAGGGGCAAAAAGGTACTGAAGCTTTCTTT. It specifies CASSAVQGQKGTEAFF.